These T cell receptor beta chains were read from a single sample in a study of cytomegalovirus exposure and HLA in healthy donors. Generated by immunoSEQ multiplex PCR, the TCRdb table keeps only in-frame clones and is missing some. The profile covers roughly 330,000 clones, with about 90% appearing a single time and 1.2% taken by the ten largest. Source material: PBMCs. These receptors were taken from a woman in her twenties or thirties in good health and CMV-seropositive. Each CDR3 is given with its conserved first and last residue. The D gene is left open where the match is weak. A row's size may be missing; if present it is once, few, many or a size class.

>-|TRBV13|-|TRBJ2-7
TGTGCCAGCAGCTTAGGGGGAAACTCCTACGAGCAGTACTTC
CASSLGGNSYEQYF
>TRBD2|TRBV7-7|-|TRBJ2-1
TGTGCCAGCAGCCGGACTAGCGGACCTTACAATGAGCAGTTCTTC
CASSRTSGPYNEQFF
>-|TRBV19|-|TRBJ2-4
TGTGCCAGTAGTACCTGGACAAGGGCCCTCACTGTATTC
CASSTWTRALTVF
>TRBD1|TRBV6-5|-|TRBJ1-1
TGTGCCAGCAGTTTCGGCCGGGACAGTGAAGCTTTCTTT
CASSFGRDSEAFF
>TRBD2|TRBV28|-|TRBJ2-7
TGTGCCAGCAGTATCCCCCAGGGGACTAGCGGGAGACCCTCCTACGAGCAGTACTTC
CASSIPQGTSGRPSYEQYF
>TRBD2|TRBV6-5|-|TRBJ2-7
TGTGCCAGCAGTCTCCGGACTAGCGGGGTCTACGAGCAGTACTTC
CASSLRTSGVYEQYF
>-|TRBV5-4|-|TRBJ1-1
TGTGCCAGCAGCTTGGAACAGGCGGTCGGGATGAACACTGAAGCTTTCTTT
CASSLEQAVGMNTEAFF
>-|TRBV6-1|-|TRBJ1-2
TGTGCCAGCAGTGGGACCGGAGCTAACTATGGCTACACCTTC
CASSGTGANYGYTF
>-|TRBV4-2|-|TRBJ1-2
TGTGCCAGCAGCCAAGATCAGGACAGAACCTATGGCTACACCTTC
CASSQDQDRTYGYTF
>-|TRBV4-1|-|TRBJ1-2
TGCGCCAGCAGCCAAGATCGGACCAACTATGGCTACACCTTC
CASSQDRTNYGYTF
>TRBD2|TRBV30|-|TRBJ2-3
TGTGCCTGGAGTGTATGGGTAGCGGGGGCCGATACGCAGTATTTT
CAWSVWVAGADTQYF
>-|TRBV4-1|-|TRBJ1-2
TGCGCCAGCAGCCAAGAGGCTGGCATCTATGGCTACACCTTC
CASSQEAGIYGYTF
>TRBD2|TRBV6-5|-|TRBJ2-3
TGTGCCAGCAGCGGGGGGTTCACAGATACGCAGTATTTT
CASSGGFTDTQYF
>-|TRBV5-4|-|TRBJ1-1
TGTGCCAGCAGCTTGTGGGGGGTGGGGACTGAAGCTTTCTTT
CASSLWGVGTEAFF
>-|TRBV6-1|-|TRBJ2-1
TGTGCCAGCAGGACATCCTACAATGAGCAGTTCTTC
CASRTSYNEQFF
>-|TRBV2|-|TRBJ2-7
TGTGCCAGCAGTGGGCTCCCGGGAAGCTCCTACGAGCAGTACTTC
CASSGLPGSSYEQYF
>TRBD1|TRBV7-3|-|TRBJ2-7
TGTGCCAGCAGCTTAAGATGGGACAGGGTGGATGCCGAGCAGTACTTC
CASSLRWDRVDAEQYF
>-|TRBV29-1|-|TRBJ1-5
TGCAGCGTGGGGTATAGCAATCAGCCCCAGCATTTT
CSVGYSNQPQHF
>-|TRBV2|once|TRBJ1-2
TGTGCCAGCAAAGGGCTGGGAACTAATGGCTACACCTTC
CASKGLGTNGYTF
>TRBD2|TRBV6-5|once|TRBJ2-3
TGTGCCAGCAGTTACTCCTCTAGCGGGAGAACAGATACGCAGTATTTT
CASSYSSSGRTDTQYF
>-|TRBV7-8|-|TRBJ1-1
TGTGCCAGCAGTCGTCGGGCCAACACTGAAGCTTTCTTT
CASSRRANTEAFF
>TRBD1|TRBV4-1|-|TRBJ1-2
TGCGCCAGCAGCCATGGGACAGCCTCTAACTATGGCTACACCTTC
CASSHGTASNYGYTF
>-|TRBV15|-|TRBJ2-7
TGTGCCACCAGCAGAAAGAGCGGAGGTAGCGACGAGCAGTACTTC
CATSRKSGGSDEQYF
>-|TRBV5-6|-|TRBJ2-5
TGTGCCAGCAGCTTGGCCGACAGGCCCCCGGAGACCCAGTACTTC
CASSLADRPPETQYF
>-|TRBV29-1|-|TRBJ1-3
TGCAGCGTTACGGTTGGGGTTACTGGAAACACCATATATTTT
CSVTVGVTGNTIYF
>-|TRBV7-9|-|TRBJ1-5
TGTGCCAGCAGCTTAGACCAGGATCAGCCCCAGCATTTT
CASSLDQDQPQHF
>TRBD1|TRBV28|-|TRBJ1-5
TGTGCCAGCAAAACCCCCCGGACAGGCCCGAATCAGCCCCAGCATTTT
CASKTPRTGPNQPQHF
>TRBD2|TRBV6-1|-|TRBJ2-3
TGTGCCAGCAGTGAGTGGGGGCTAGGGACTAGCGGGAGCACAGATACGCAGTATTTT
CASSEWGLGTSGSTDTQYF
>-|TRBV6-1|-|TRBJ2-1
TGTGCCAGCATCTTGAACCACCGGACTGGCAATGAGCAGTTCTTC
CASILNHRTGNEQFF
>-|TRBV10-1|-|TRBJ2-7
TGCGCCAGCAGTCGGACCACCAACGAGCAGTACTTC
CASSRTTNEQYF
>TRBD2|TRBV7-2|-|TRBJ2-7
TGTGCCAGCAGCTTAGCTGGGGGAGGGGACTACTACGAGCAGTACTTC
CASSLAGGGDYYEQYF
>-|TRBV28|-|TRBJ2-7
TGTGCCAGCAGTTCGCCGGGACCCCTAGAGCAGTACTTC
CASSSPGPLEQYF
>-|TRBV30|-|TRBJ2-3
TGTGCCTGGGGGGACTTAGCGCAGTATTTT
CAWGDLAQYF
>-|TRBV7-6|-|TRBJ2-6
TGTGCCAGCAGCTCCCTAGGATCTGGGGCCAACGTCCTGACTTTC
CASSSLGSGANVLTF
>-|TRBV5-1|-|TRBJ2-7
TGCGCCAGCAGCAGAGTAGCGAACTCCTACGAGCAGTACTTC
CASSRVANSYEQYF
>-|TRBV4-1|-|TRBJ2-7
TGCGCCAGCAGCCAAGTGGACGGGTACGAGCAGTACTTC
CASSQVDGYEQYF
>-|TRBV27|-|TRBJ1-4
TGTGCCAGCAGTTTTGCCGGGAGCGGAGAAAAACTGTTTTTT
CASSFAGSGEKLFF
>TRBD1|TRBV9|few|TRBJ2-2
TGTGCCAGCATGAGAGGGGGCGAAACCGGGGAGCTGTTTTTT
CASMRGGETGELFF
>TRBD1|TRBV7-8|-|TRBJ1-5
TGTGCCAGCAGCTTAGCGATATTAGACAGGGGCTTGGGCAATCAGCCCCAGCATTTT
CASSLAILDRGLGNQPQHF